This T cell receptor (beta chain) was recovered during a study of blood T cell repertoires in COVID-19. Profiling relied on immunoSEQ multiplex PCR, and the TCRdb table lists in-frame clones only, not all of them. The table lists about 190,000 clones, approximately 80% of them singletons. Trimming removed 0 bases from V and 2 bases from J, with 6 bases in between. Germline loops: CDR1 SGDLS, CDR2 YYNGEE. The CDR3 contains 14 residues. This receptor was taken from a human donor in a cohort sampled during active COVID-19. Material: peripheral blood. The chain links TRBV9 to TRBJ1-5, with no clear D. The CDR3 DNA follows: TGTGCCAGCAGCGTAGGTGTAGGCAATCAGCCCCAGCATTTT. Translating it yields CASSVGVGNQPQHF.